What follows describes a single T cell receptor beta chain. This entry comes from a study of blood T cell repertoires in COVID-19. Across the whole study: From T cells, B-cell-depleted T cells, or PBMCs came the material, which was cDNA or gDNA.

Trimming took off 4 bases at V and 0 bases at J, with 17 bases between the two ends. Germline V gives CDR1 SGHRS, CDR2 YFSETQ. This CDR3 has 17 residues. Those enrolled in Seattle joined during active infection and were followed longitudinally afterward. Assay used: immunoSEQ multiplex PCR; TCRdb lists only in-frame clones, some missing. The data show about 180,000 clones, with roughly four fifths seen just once and 7.6% held by the top ten. This rearrangement joins TRBV5-1 to TRBJ1-5; no firm D call. Sequencing was performed on peripheral blood. This receptor was obtained from a woman in her sixties or seventies with COVID-19, enrolled during active disease. CDR3 in amino acids: CASSPGGRSNSNQPQHF. CDR3 nucleotide sequence: TGCGCCAGCAGCCCAGGTGGGAGGTCCAATAGCAATCAGCCCCAGCATTTT.